This TCR beta chain was sequenced for a study of T-cell memory formation after mild COVID-19. Across the study: Among the donors, TCR clusters were largely specific to each donor.

5'RACE with constant-segment primers built TCRalpha and TCRbeta cDNA libraries with UMIs. From the 5' RACE reads, TCRdb called clonotypes with MiXCR, one entry per CDR3 protein. This sample carries over 350,000 distinct CDR3 sequences, approximately 15% of them seen once, and the ten largest clones take approximately 21%. The sample holds a few counts of this clonotype. Looked up from germline, CDR1 is MNHEY and CDR2 is SMNVEV (reference sequence). The CDR3 consists of 15 residues. The V and J ends lost 2 bases and 4 bases respectively, with 11 bases between them. The chain combines TRBV27 with TRBJ1-4; no clear D gene. Sequencing was performed on PBMCs or a T cell subset sorted from them (not recorded which). The sequence came from a man between 18 and 29 years old who had mild COVID-19 (a few samples of this study predate the infection). Cell type and time point are not known. The CDR3 protein is CASSLRPAGNEKLFF. As DNA, the CDR3 is TGTGCCAGCAGTTTACGACCGGCCGGTAATGAAAAACTGTTTTTT.